The sequence of this T cell receptor beta chain was determined in a study of breast tumors, draining lymph nodes, adjacent tissues. TCRdb passed the multiplex PCR reads through MiXCR, listing each CDR3 protein once. Of fewer than 80,000 distinct CDR3 sequences in the sample, around 43% were seen once. Germline CDR1 is SGHVS and CDR2 is FNYEAQ. Trimming stripped 8 bases from V and 5 bases from J, with 12 bases between. This CDR3 region has 12 residues. Source material: breast tumor tissue. This TCR came from a female donor with breast cancer. Some clones in this sample may be carry-over from other donors' samples. The V and J genes are TRBV7-6 and TRBJ2-5; D remains ambiguous. As DNA, the CDR3 is TGTGCCAGCGGCCGAGTAACGGAGACCCAGTACTTC. Its translation is CASGRVTETQYF.